This entry lists 26 T cell receptor beta chains sequenced from one sample in a study of blood T cell repertoires in COVID-19. The repertoire was sequenced with immunoSEQ multiplex PCR; TCRdb's copy has only in-frame clones and lacks some. The sample shows around 100,000 clones, about 90% of them seen only once. Sequencing input: peripheral blood. The receptor source for this set is a human donor in a cohort sampled during active COVID-19.

The V call is TRBV28, the J call TRBJ2-7; no firm D call. The germline V and J ends were trimmed by 5 bases and 0 bases, with 14 bases remaining between them. This CDR3 is 15 amino acids long. The germline gives CDR1 MDHEN, CDR2 SYDVKM. The DNA of the CDR3 is TGTGCCAGCAGTCTCAGGTCCTCTCCCTCCTACGAGCAGTACTTC. It yields the protein CASSLRSSPSYEQYF.

This clone has a single count. DNA of the CDR3: TGTGCCACCAGCAGACCTTCGGACAGTTACACCGGGGAGCTGTTTTTT. Translated, it gives CATSRPSDSYTGELFF. The chain recombines TRBV15 with TRBJ2-2; the D gene is possibly TRBD1 (6 bases). The V end was cut by 2 bases, the J end by 3 bases, with 13 bases between. The CDR3 totals 16 residues. Germline-derived CDR1 and CDR2 are LNHNV and YYDKDF (reference sequence).

J is TRBJ1-1 and V is TRBV5-6, with no clear D. Germline V gives CDR1 SGHDT, CDR2 YYEEEE. V was pared by 1 base and J by 1 base, with 8 bases between. The CDR3 length is 14 residues. The CDR3 DNA reads as TGTGCCAGCAGCTTGTCTAACCGGAACACTGAAGCTTTCTTT. Its translation is CASSLSNRNTEAFF.

The chain recombines TRBV6-6 with TRBJ2-2; D call uncertain. The CDR3 is 16 residues long. CDR1 and CDR2 (germline): MNHNY, SVGAGI (reference sequence). V was shortened by 6 bases and J by 1 base, with 15 bases between the two germline ends. The CDR3 region is CASRKGAAGNTGELFF. CDR3 in DNA: TGTGCCAGCAGGAAAGGCGCGGCCGGGAACACCGGGGAGCTGTTTTTT.

The chain couples TRBV6-5 to TRBJ1-1, with TRBD1 matching 8 bases. V shed 5 bases, J shed 2 bases, and the junction held 7 bases outside the gene matches. The CDR3 runs to 15 residues. The germline V gene encodes CDR1 MNHEY and CDR2 SVGAGI. DNA of the CDR3: TGTGCCAGCAGTACCCGGGACAGGAGTAACACTGAAGCTTTCTTT. Its protein product is CASSTRDRSNTEAFF.

This chain joins TRBV30 and TRBJ2-7; D gene unclear. This CDR3 has 12 residues. The ends were cut back, 1 base at V and 2 bases at J, with 6 bases in the middle. The germline V gene encodes CDR1 GTSNPN and CDR2 SVGIG (reference sequence). The CDR3 loop is CAWSDDTYEQYF. The CDR3 DNA reads TGTGCCTGGAGTGACGACACCTACGAGCAGTACTTC.

The chain is built from TRBV12-3 or TRBV12-4 and TRBJ1-4; D uncertain. CDR3 size: 13 residues. V lost 8 bases and J lost 5, with 12 bases in between. The CDR3 coding sequence is TGTGCCAGCGGCGGTATCGGGAATGAAAAACTGTTTTTT. As protein: CASGGIGNEKLFF.

The chain uses TRBV18 and TRBJ1-1; D not certain. Between the trimmed V and J ends, which lost 0 bases and 7 bases, there was a span of 12 bases. In germline, CDR1 is KGHSH, CDR2 LQKENI. CDR3 length: 14 amino acids. As DNA, the CDR3 is TGTGCCAGCTCACCACCGTGGGCAGAAGGTGAAGCTTTCTTT. Translating it yields CASSPPWAEGEAFF.

This clone appeared a single time. V usage is TRBV5-1 and J usage is TRBJ2-7; possible D gene TRBD1, 6 bases. CDR1 SGHRS and CDR2 YFSETQ come from the germline V gene. Trimming left V 2 bases short and J 1 base short, with 7 bases between. The CDR3 totals 13 residues. The CDR3 DNA sequence: TGCGCCAGCAGCTTAGGACAGTCCTACGAGCAGTACTTC. This translates into CASSLGQSYEQYF. The entire variable domain, with the rest obtained from reference TRBV5-1 and TRBJ2-7, is as follows: KAGVTQTPRYLIKTRGQQVTLSCSPISGHRSVSWYQQTPGQGLQFLFEYFSETQRNKGNFPGRFSGRQFSNSRSEMNVSTLELGDSALYLCASSLGQSYEQYFGPGTRLTVT.

The chain links TRBV9 to TRBJ1-2; 12 nucleotides line up with TRBD1. The CDR3 loop spans 19 amino acids. V lost 4 bases, J lost 6 bases, and 19 bases stayed unmatched. Germline lookup yields CDR1 SGDLS and CDR2 YYNGEE. This CDR3 is CASSRISPGTGGVGDGYTF. In nucleotides, the CDR3 is TGTGCCAGCAGCCGAATTAGCCCCGGGACAGGGGGCGTCGGTGATGGCTACACCTTC.

The J gene is TRBJ2-7, the V gene TRBV30; perhaps TRBD1 as D (6 bases). Germline V gives CDR1 GTSNPN, CDR2 SVGIG (reference sequence). The CDR3 extends over 14 amino acids. V lost 1 base and J lost 6, with 16 bases in between. The CDR3, as DNA: TGTGCCTGGAGTGCCGGGGTGGGGGCTAGCGAGCAGTACTTC. This codes for CAWSAGVGASEQYF.

This clone was detected only once. The chain has TRBV24-1 and TRBJ2-3, with 8 bases matching TRBD2. The CDR3 has 15 amino acids. CDR1 is KGHDR and CDR2 is SFDVKD in the germline V gene. Trimming took 7 bases from V and 4 from J; bases not matched to a gene: 9. DNA of the CDR3: TGTGCCACCAGCAGTACGGGGGGGCGCCCAGATACGCAGTATTTT. Its protein is CATSSTGGRPDTQYF.

The chain combines TRBV7-6 with TRBJ2-1, with 7 positions matching TRBD1. The germline CDR1 and CDR2 sequences are SGHVS and FNYEAQ. V was pared by 5 bases and J by 4 bases, with 8 bases of the junction left unmatched. The CDR3 spans 15 residues. The CDR3 protein is CASSARTGEYNEQFF. CDR3 sequence (DNA): TGTGCCAGCAGCGCCAGGACAGGAGAATACAATGAGCAGTTCTTC.

DNA for the CDR3: TGCGCCAGCAGCTTGAGGGGGACAGGGAATTCACCCCTCCACTTT. Protein sequence: CASSLRGTGNSPLHF. The chain employs TRBV5-1 and TRBJ1-6; TRBD1 aligns across 9 bases. CDR1 SGHRS and CDR2 YFSETQ come from the germline V gene. Losses at the gene ends were 1 base for V and 7 bases for J; bases not matched to a gene: 3. The CDR3 loop spans 15 amino acids. The variable domain in full, with the rest retrieved from reference TRBV5-1 and TRBJ1-6, is KAGVTQTPRYLIKTRGQQVTLSCSPISGHRSVSWYQQTPGQGLQFLFEYFSETQRNKGNFPGRFSGRQFSNSRSEMNVSTLELGDSALYLCASSLRGTGNSPLHFGNGTRLTVT.

This sequence joins TRBV6-5 and TRBJ2-7, with D uncertain. Germline V gene data show CDR1 as MNHEY and CDR2 as SVGAGI. V was clipped by 0 bases and J by 0 bases, with 9 bases between them. This CDR3 contains 15 residues. The chain's CDR3 is CASSYSPVLSYEQYF. For the CDR3, the DNA is TGTGCCAGCAGTTACTCGCCGGTACTCTCCTACGAGCAGTACTTC.

This chain links TRBV30 with TRBJ2-3; TRBD2 is a possible D gene (5 bases). Germline loops: CDR1 GTSNPN, CDR2 SVGIG (reference sequence). The CDR3 is 13 amino acids. Deletions cut 7 bases from V and 0 bases from J, with 11 bases between. The CDR3 spells CAFLRTSTDTQYF. CDR3 nucleotides: TGTGCCTTTCTCCGGACTAGCACAGATACGCAGTATTTT.

CDR3 bases: TGTGCCTGGAGCCCAAGGAGTCGGAACACCGGGGAGCTGTTTTTT. Protein sequence: CAWSPRSRNTGELFF. The gene calls are TRBV30 and TRBJ2-2; D unresolved. V was pared by 3 bases and J by 1 base, with 12 bases between. The CDR3 spans 15 residues. Germline V gene sequence: CDR1 GTSNPN, CDR2 SVGIG (reference sequence).

The chain links TRBV30 to TRBJ1-1; TRBD1 might be the D (5 bases). The germline V gene encodes CDR1 GTSNPN and CDR2 SVGIG (reference sequence). CDR3 length equals 14 residues. V lost 5 bases and J lost 1, with 14 bases in between. Written as DNA, the CDR3 is TGTGCCTGGGAGAAGACAGACTCGAACACTGAAGCTTTCTTT. Protein: CAWEKTDSNTEAFF.

The rearrangement links TRBV5-1 to TRBJ2-1, with D tentatively TRBD1 (5 bases). Trimming cost V 0 bases and J 7 bases, with 11 bases left between them. CDR3 size: 14 residues. Germline CDR1 reads SGHRS; CDR2 reads YFSETQ. In DNA form, the CDR3 reads TGCGCCAGCAGCTTGGGGGGCAGGTTAAATGAGCAGTTCTTC. It specifies CASSLGGRLNEQFF.

This clone was seen only once. This rearrangement joins TRBV24-1 to TRBJ2-1; the match to TRBD2 covers 9 bases. Germline lookup yields CDR1 KGHDR and CDR2 SFDVKD. The CDR3 runs to 15 residues. With V trimmed by 5 bases and J by 4 bases, 5 bases remained unmatched. Here the CDR3 DNA reads TGTGCCACCAGTGTAGCGGGAGTGAGATACAATGAGCAGTTCTTC. Protein sequence: CATSVAGVRYNEQFF.

The chain has TRBV3-1 (or the pseudogene TRBV3-2) and TRBJ1-2; D unclear. V dropped 2 bases and J dropped 0 bases, with 7 bases sitting between them. Germline CDR1 and CDR2: LGHDT and YNNKEL (reference sequence). The CDR3 is 14 residues long. This chain's CDR3 is CASSQTRANYGYTF. CDR3 nucleotide sequence: TGTGCCAGCAGCCAAACACGGGCTAACTATGGCTACACCTTC.

This chain links TRBV7-8 with TRBJ1-1; a possible D gene is TRBD1 (6 bases). V was pared by 5 bases and J by 4 bases, with 14 bases between. The CDR3 has 14 residues. Germline V gene sequence: CDR1 SGHVS, CDR2 FQNEAQ. CDR3 coding DNA: TGTGCCAGCAGCGGCGGACAGCAGGGCACTGAAGCTTTCTTT. Its protein product is CASSGGQQGTEAFF.

This chain uses TRBV21-1 with TRBJ1-1; the D call in the table, TRBD1, was not verified against the DNA. TRBV21-1 is an annotated pseudogene. The CDR3 is 14 residues long. CDR3 nucleotide sequence: TGTGCCAGCAGCAAAACAGACAGGGTTGGGGAAGCTTTCTTT. Protein product: CASSKTDRVGEAFF.

The chain uses TRBV5-3 and TRBJ2-7; possible D gene TRBD1, 5 bases. TRBV5-3 is reported as an ORF; its role is uncertain. CDR3 length equals 14 residues. Trimming took 1 base from V and 5 from J, leaving 13 bases between them. CDR3 residues: CARSLRPGNHEQYF. The CDR3, as DNA: TGTGCCAGAAGCTTGCGGCCAGGGAACCACGAGCAGTACTTC.

CDR3 loop: CASRYGGGRDSPLHF. DNA of the CDR3: TGTGCCAGCAGGTATGGGGGGGGTCGAGATTCACCCCTCCACTTT. This chain connects TRBV6-6 to TRBJ1-6; possible D gene TRBD1, 5 bases. The V gene lost 6 bases and the J gene lost 8 bases, with 17 bases spanning the gap. CDR3 length: 15 amino acids. The germline gives CDR1 MNHNY, CDR2 SVGAGI (reference sequence).

The chain couples TRBV9 to TRBJ1-2; 9 bases map to TRBD1. The CDR3 extends over 15 amino acids. Germline-derived CDR1 and CDR2 are SGDLS and YYNGEE. Germline trimming cut 0 bases from V and 6 bases from J; bases unmatched to any gene: 6. The chain's CDR3 is CASSVVGGQGDGYTF. CDR3 bases: TGTGCCAGCAGCGTAGTGGGGGGACAGGGAGATGGCTACACCTTC.